A selection of T cell receptor beta chains follows, all from one sample in a study of T cells after yellow fever vaccination. TCRdb re-derived calls from the 5' RACE reads in MiXCR, one entry per CDR3 protein. Of about 360,000 distinct CDR3 sequences listed, more than 5.5% are singletons. The sample was PBMCs, taken 5 days after the yellow fever booster vaccination. These receptors came from a man aged 30-40 years who received the YFV17D yellow fever vaccine. Both conserved end residues are part of each CDR3. Fields, in order: D gene, J gene, V gene, CDR3 protein. A D gene is named only where the DNA matches it firmly.

. TRBJ2-7 TRBV20-1 CSAREHSYYEQYF
. TRBJ1-4 TRBV29-1 CSATIRTNEKLFF
. TRBJ1-2 TRBV29-1 CSVSTPTNYGYTF
TRBD1 TRBJ1-2 TRBV4-1 CASSQTGQDNNYGYTF
. TRBJ2-3 TRBV30 CARSSGDGNTQYF
TRBD2 TRBJ2-7 TRBV6-2/TRBV6-3 CASSSHPLGTSGRPSYEQYF
. TRBJ1-1 TRBV24-1 CATRRGLSTEAFF
. TRBJ2-1 TRBV20-1 CSARADYNEQFF
. TRBJ2-1 TRBV19 CASISSGTPPYNEQFF
. TRBJ2-1 TRBV10-3 CAITRDLLYNEQFF
. TRBJ2-7 TRBV7-2 CASSFQLRPYEQYF
TRBD1 TRBJ2-1 TRBV7-2 CASSFRGRYNEQFF
TRBD2 TRBJ2-3 TRBV12-3/TRBV12-4 CASSSGRPDTQYF
TRBD2 TRBJ2-1 TRBV20-1 CSAGGGLANYNEQFF
. TRBJ1-5 TRBV18 CASSPLLRVGGNQPQHF
TRBD1 TRBJ1-1 TRBV6-1 CASRAQGWGKAFF
. TRBJ2-2 TRBV20-1 CSAGGQNTGELFF
. TRBJ2-7 TRBV20-1 CSARVRTYEQYF
. TRBJ2-5 TRBV12-3/TRBV12-4 CASRLLEETQYF
. TRBJ2-5 TRBV20-1 CSATSTGKETQYF
TRBD1 TRBJ1-5 TRBV7-2 CASSLGQGIQPQHF
. TRBJ1-4 TRBV6-1 CASRNRVATNEKLFF
. TRBJ2-3 TRBV20-1 CSAPGGAAGKLDTQYF
TRBD1 TRBJ2-7 TRBV7-2 CASSFGQGASEQYF
. TRBJ1-5 TRBV10-3 CAISEGPGGSQPQHF
TRBD2 TRBJ2-1 TRBV12-3/TRBV12-4 CASSLTPSSGGGYEQFF
TRBD2 TRBJ2-1 TRBV29-1 CSGGGSGRGDEQFF
TRBD2 TRBJ2-7 TRBV7-2 CASKTDAGGPEQYF
TRBD2 TRBJ2-5 TRBV10-2 CASAGLAGFYQETQYF
TRBD2 TRBJ2-7 TRBV5-6 CASSLDPPRGLAGPEQYF
. TRBJ2-2 TRBV7-2 CASSLSGRTPTTAGTGELFF
. TRBJ2-1 TRBV9 CASSVASGGYNEQFF
. TRBJ2-7 TRBV7-2 CASSRGTYEQYF
. TRBJ2-1 TRBV20-1 CSASLEGLQQFF
. TRBJ2-3 TRBV20-1 CSAHRQMGADTQYF
. TRBJ2-7 TRBV10-3 CASSGGLSSGEQYF
TRBD1 TRBJ2-1 TRBV12-3/TRBV12-4 CASTPLLGQGANEQFF
. TRBJ2-3 TRBV20-1 CRQKAKPSTDTQYF